This paragraph reports one T cell receptor beta chain. Its specificity is unknown. Trimming removed 10 bases at V and 4 bases at J, with 13 bases between. The CDR3 loop spans 12 amino acids. TCRdb keeps only in-frame clones here, not all; method: immunoSEQ multiplex PCR. Here the sample spans around 100,000 clones, 70% to 90% being singletons. These data come from a study of T cell responses to AZD1222 COVID-19 vaccine. Whole-study findings and limits: The study identified only five to seven AZD1222 recipients as seropositive at baseline. Per reports, nearly half of all spike-specific TCRs target regions that are unmutated in variants. Regions 160-218 and 743-854 held dominance among vaccine-associated CD4 TCRs, which spanned spike.

The material sequenced was peripheral blood, taken 28 days after the second AZD1222 dose. This receptor was identified in an adult who received the AZD1222 COVID-19 vaccine. The chain recombines TRBV12-3 or TRBV12-4 with TRBJ1-1; D gene ambiguous. The CDR3 DNA sequence: TGTGCCATTCACGTGGGGAGCACTGAAGCTTTCTTT. This gives the protein CAIHVGSTEAFF.